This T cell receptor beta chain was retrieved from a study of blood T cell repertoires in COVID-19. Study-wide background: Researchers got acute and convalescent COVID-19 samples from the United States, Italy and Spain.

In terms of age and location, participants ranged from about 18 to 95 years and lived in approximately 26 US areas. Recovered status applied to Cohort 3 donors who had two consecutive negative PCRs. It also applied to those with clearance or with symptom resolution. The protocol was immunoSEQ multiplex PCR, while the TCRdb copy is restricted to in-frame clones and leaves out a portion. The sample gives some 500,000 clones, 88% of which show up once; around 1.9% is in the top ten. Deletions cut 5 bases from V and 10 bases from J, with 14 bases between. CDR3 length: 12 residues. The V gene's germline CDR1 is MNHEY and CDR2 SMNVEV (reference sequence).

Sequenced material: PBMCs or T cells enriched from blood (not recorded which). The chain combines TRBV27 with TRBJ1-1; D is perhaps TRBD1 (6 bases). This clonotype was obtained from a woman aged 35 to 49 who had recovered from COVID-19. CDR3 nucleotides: TGTGCCAGCAGTGGGTCAGGGGATGGAGCTTTCTTT. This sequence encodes CASSGSGDGAFF.